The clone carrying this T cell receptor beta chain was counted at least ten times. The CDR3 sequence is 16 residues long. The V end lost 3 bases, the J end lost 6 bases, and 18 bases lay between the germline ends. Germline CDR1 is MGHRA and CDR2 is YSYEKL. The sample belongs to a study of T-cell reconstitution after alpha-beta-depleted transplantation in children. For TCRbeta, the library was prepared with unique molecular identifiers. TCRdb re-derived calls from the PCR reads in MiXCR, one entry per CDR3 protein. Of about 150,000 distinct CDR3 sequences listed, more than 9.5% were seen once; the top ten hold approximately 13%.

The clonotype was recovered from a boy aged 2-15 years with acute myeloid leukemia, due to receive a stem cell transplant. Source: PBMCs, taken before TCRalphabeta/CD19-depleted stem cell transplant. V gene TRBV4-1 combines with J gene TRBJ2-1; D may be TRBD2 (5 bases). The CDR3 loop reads CASSHLLGFPGNEQFF. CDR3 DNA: TGCGCCAGCAGCCATTTACTAGGTTTCCCCGGCAATGAGCAGTTCTTC.